This T cell receptor beta chain emerged from a study of blood T cell repertoires in COVID-19. Overall study context: Samples of COVID-19 (acute and convalescent) were obtained from the United States, Italy and Spain. Nucleic acid was either cDNA or gDNA, and it came from T cells, B-cell-depleted T cells, or PBMCs.

Original processing methods: Amplified reference gene primers provided the basis for estimating nucleated cell counts. Using immunoSEQ multiplex PCR, the repertoire was profiled, and TCRdb retains in-frame clones only, with some absent. V, J and clone size derive from that table, while D and trimming were established from the DNA sequence. The sample lists 220,000 or so clones, about nine tenths occurring once. V lost 5 bases and J 2 bases, leaving 15 bases between the germline ends. The CDR3 length is 15 residues. The germline V gene encodes CDR1 SGHVS and CDR2 FNYEAQ. The chain recombines TRBV7-6 with TRBJ1-2, with D unresolved. The sequence derives from a man in his sixties who had recovered from COVID-19. Sequenced: peripheral blood. The CDR3 here is CASSPGLGGNYGYTF. DNA of the CDR3: TGTGCCAGCAGCCCAGGCCTTGGCGGGAACTATGGCTACACCTTC. The full variable domain, with the rest looked up from reference TRBV7-6 and TRBJ1-2, is GAGVSQSPRYKVTKRGQDVALRCDPISGHVSLYWYRQALGQGPEFLTYFNYEAQQDKSGLPNDRFSAERPEGSISTLTIQRTEQRDSAMYRCASSPGLGGNYGYTFGSGTRLTVV.